Following are 9 T cell receptor beta chains from one sample sequenced in a study of chemoradiotherapy in HPV16-positive cancers. The table came from immunoSEQ multiplex PCR; TCRdb's copy has only in-frame clones and leaves some out. Among about 39,000 clones listed, under 80% were seen once. The sequenced sample was blood, obtained from a patient who underwent chemoradiotherapy. The receptors come from a human donor with HPV-associated anogenital cancer.

The J gene is TRBJ1-2, the V gene TRBV6-5; D gene unclear. CDR1 is MNHEY, CDR2 SVGAGI, per germline. The ends were cut back, 4 bases at V and 5 bases at J, with 11 bases in the middle. The CDR3 runs to 13 residues. CDR3 loop: CASSSRSTYGYTF. CDR3 DNA sequence: TGTGCCAGCAGTTCACGGTCGACTTATGGCTACACCTTC.

The chain links TRBV4-3 to TRBJ2-7; D is unclear. Germline V lookup: CDR1 LGHNA, CDR2 YSLEER. V was clipped by 0 bases and J by 0 bases, with 12 bases between them. The CDR3 has 16 amino acids. CDR3 in amino acids: CASSQDLNVYSYEQYF. The CDR3, as DNA: TGCGCCAGCAGCCAAGATCTAAACGTCTACTCCTACGAGCAGTACTTC.

The rearrangement joins TRBV10-3 to TRBJ2-7; tentatively, D is TRBD2 (6 bases). Germline loops: CDR1 ENHRY, CDR2 SYGVKD. Trimming cost V 2 bases and J 7 bases, with 15 bases left between them. The CDR3 runs 14 residues. The CDR3 region has the DNA TGTGCCATCAGTGAGGCGGGATCCCCACAAGAGCAGTACTTC. The encoded protein is CAISEAGSPQEQYF.

The V and J genes are TRBV30 and TRBJ2-7; D is possibly TRBD1 (6 bases). Germline CDR1 and CDR2: GTSNPN and SVGIG (reference sequence). Between the trimmed V and J ends, which lost 1 base and 0 bases, there was a span of 13 bases. CDR3 length equals 15 residues. The CDR3 loop is CAWSGIRGSSYEQYF. CDR3 bases: TGTGCCTGGAGTGGTATCAGGGGCAGCTCCTACGAGCAGTACTTC. The full variable domain, completed using reference TRBV30 and TRBJ2-7, is SQTIHQWPATLVQPVGSPLSLECTVEGTSNPNLYWYRQAAGRGLQLLFYSVGIGQISSEVPQNLSASRPQDRQFILSSKKLLLSDSGFYLCAWSGIRGSSYEQYFGPGTRLTVT.

This chain connects TRBV7-9 to TRBJ1-5; D unclear. The germline V gene encodes CDR1 SEHNR and CDR2 FQNEAQ (reference sequence). There are 16 residues in the CDR3. V was trimmed by 5 bases and J by 0 bases, leaving 14 bases between them. CDR3 residues: CASSATGPNSNQPQHF. In nucleotides, the CDR3 is TGTGCCAGCAGCGCCACCGGGCCTAATAGCAATCAGCCCCAGCATTTT.

This chain links TRBV15 with TRBJ1-5, with 11 bases aligning to TRBD1. Germline V gene data show CDR1 as LNHNV and CDR2 as YYDKDF (reference sequence). CDR3 length equals 19 residues. Trimming cost V 0 bases and J 5 bases; bases outside gene matches: 12. The CDR3 loop is CATSRDTWGQGGDYQPQHF. CDR3 sequence (DNA): TGTGCCACCAGCAGAGATACATGGGGACAGGGGGGTGACTATCAGCCCCAGCATTTT.

The J gene is TRBJ1-2, the V gene TRBV25-1; no clear D. Trimming pared 4 bases from V and 4 bases from J, leaving 10 bases between. CDR3 size: 13 residues. Germline V gene data show CDR1 as MGHDK and CDR2 as SYGVNS. In DNA, the CDR3 is TGTGCCAGCAGTGGCGACGTCCGCTATGGCTACACCTTC. It translates to CASSGDVRYGYTF.

V is TRBV5-1 and J is TRBJ2-3, with unresolved D. CDR1 SGHRS and CDR2 YFSETQ come from the germline V gene. With 3 bases removed from V and 3 bases from J, the gap between germline ends came to 5 bases. The CDR3 contains 12 residues. The CDR3 reads CASSSPTDTQYF. CDR3 in DNA: TGCGCCAGCAGCTCCCCAACAGATACGCAGTATTTT.

This clone was counted once. The chain joins TRBV19 to TRBJ1-6; maybe TRBD1 (5 bases). Germline V gene data show CDR1 as LNHDA and CDR2 as SQIVND (reference sequence). Trimming took 3 bases from V and 9 from J, leaving 6 bases between them. The CDR3 sequence is 12 residues long. In DNA form, the CDR3 reads TGTGCCAGTAGTATGAGGGGTTCACCCCTCCACTTT. Its protein is CASSMRGSPLHF. The full variable domain, its missing parts supplied by reference TRBV19 and TRBJ1-6, is DGGITQSPKYLFRKEGQNVTLSCEQNLNHDAMYWYRQDPGQGLRLIYYSQIVNDFQKGDIAEGYSVSREKKESFPLTVTSAQKNPTAFYLCASSMRGSPLHFGNGTRLTVT.